This TCR beta chain was captured by sequencing in a study of CD8+ T cells in alopecia areata. Broader study findings: Normal scalp had lower clonality than lesional scalp, with alopecia totalis/universalis lesions showing this most strongly.

Sequencing used cDNA as its template, made by extracting RNA and reverse transcribing it. Clones were read by immunoSEQ multiplex PCR, and TCRdb kept only the in-frame ones, dropping some. The sample holds approximately 100,000 clones; around 59% are singletons and the top ten take about 9%. Germline V gene data show CDR1 as MNHNY and CDR2 as SVGAGI (reference sequence). V was cut by 5 bases and J by 0 bases, with 14 bases left in between. The CDR3 is 16 amino acids. This clone was seen more than once but under ten times. No antigen is known for it. This chain links TRBV6-6 with TRBJ1-5; D is perhaps TRBD1 (6 bases). The sample consisted of CD4+ T cells sorted from blood. The clonotype comes from a human donor in good health. The DNA of the CDR3 is TGTGCCAGCAGTCGATTGACAGGATCTAGCAATCAGCCCCAGCATTTT. Translated: CASSRLTGSSNQPQHF.